This T cell receptor beta chain was identified in a study of CD8 T cells in ankylosing spondylitis. Using quantitative 5'-RACE with molecular barcodes, the authors made TCR beta libraries. One entry per CDR3 protein, called by TCRdb with MiXCR from the 5' RACE reads. This sample has about 35,000 distinct CDR3 sequences; less than 4% occur once, and the top ten carry 2.5% to 3.5%. This clonotype was observed at least ten times. As yet, its antigen is unknown. Study-level results: Seemingly distinctive of ankylosing spondylitis blood was a TCR beta motif formed by eight highly homologous variants. According to the report, clones linked to the disease were significantly enriched in matched synovial fluid samples taken from ankylosing spondylitis patients. A subset of motif variants has previously been described in the synovial fluid and blood of reactive arthritis.

CDR3 length: 19 amino acids. From germline, CDR1 is SGDLS and CDR2 YYNGEE. J lost 1 base, V lost 0 bases, and 7 bases had no gene match. V usage is TRBV9 and J usage is TRBJ2-6; 10 bases are shared with TRBD1. The clonotype originates from a male donor with ankylosing spondylitis or in good health (not recorded which). The specimen was blood, either unsorted or a sorted T cell fraction (not recorded which). CDR3 in DNA: TGTGCCAGCAGCGTAGGACCGGGACAGGGGAGGTCTGGGGCCAACGTCCTGACTTTC. Protein: CASSVGPGQGRSGANVLTF.